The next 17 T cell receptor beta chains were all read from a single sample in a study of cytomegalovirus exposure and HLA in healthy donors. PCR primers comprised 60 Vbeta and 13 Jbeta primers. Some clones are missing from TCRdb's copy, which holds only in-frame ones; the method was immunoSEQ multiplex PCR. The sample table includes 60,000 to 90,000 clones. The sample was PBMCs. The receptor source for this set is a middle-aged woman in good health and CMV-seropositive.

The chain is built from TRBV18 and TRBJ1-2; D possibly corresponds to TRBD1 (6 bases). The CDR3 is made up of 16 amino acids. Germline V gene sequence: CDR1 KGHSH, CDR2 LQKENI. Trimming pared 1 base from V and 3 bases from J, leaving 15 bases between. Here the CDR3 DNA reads TGTGCCAGCTCACCACTAGGGGGTCAAGGAGACTATGGCTACACCTTC. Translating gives CASSPLGGQGDYGYTF.

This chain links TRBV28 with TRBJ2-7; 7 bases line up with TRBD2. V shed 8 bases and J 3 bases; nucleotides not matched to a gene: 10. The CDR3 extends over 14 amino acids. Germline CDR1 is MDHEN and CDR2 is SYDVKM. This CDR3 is CASRIAGLNYEQYF. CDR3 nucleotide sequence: TGTGCCAGCCGTATCGCGGGACTAAACTACGAGCAGTACTTC. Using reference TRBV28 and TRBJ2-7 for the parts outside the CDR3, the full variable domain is DVKVTQSSRYLVKRTGEKVFLECVQDMDHENMFWYRQDPGLGLRLIYFSYDVKMKEKGDIPEGYSVSREKKERFSLILESASTNQTSMYLCASRIAGLNYEQYFGPGTRLTVT.

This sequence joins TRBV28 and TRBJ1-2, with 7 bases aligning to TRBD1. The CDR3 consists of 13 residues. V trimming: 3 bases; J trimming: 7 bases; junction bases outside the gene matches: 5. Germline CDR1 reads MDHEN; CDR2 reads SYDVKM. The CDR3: CASSLTGYSGYTF. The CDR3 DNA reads TGTGCCAGCAGTTTGACAGGGTACTCTGGCTACACCTTC.

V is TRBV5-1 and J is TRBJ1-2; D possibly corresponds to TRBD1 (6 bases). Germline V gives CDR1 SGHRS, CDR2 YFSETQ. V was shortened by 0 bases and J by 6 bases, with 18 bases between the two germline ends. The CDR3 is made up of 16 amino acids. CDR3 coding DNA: TGCGCCAGCAGCTTGGCCGAGATACAGGGATTCGATGGCTACACCTTC. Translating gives CASSLAEIQGFDGYTF.

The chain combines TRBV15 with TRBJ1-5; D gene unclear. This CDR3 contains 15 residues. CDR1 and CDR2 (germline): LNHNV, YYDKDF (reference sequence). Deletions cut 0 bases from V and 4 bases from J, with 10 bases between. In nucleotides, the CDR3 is TGTGCCACCAGCAGAGATCCCGGCGGTAATCAGCCCCAGCATTTT. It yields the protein CATSRDPGGNQPQHF. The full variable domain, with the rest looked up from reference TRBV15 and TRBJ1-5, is DAMVIQNPRYQVTQFGKPVTLSCSQTLNHNVMYWYQQKSSQAPKLLFHYYDKDFNNEADTPDNFQSRRPNTSFCFLDIRSPGLGDTAMYLCATSRDPGGNQPQHFGDGTRLSIL.

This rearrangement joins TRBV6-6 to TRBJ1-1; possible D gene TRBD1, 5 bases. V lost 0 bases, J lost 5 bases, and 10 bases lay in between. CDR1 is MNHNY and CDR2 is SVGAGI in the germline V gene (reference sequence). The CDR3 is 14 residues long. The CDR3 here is CASSYSAGRTEAFF. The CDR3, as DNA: TGTGCCAGCAGTTACTCAGCAGGGCGAACTGAAGCTTTCTTT.

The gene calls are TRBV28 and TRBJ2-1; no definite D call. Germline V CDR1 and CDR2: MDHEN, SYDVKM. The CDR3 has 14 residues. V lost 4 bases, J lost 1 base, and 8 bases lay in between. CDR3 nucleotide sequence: TGTGCCAGCAGTTACAGCCCTTCCTACAATGAGCAGTTCTTC. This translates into CASSYSPSYNEQFF. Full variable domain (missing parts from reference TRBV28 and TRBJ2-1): DVKVTQSSRYLVKRTGEKVFLECVQDMDHENMFWYRQDPGLGLRLIYFSYDVKMKEKGDIPEGYSVSREKKERFSLILESASTNQTSMYLCASSYSPSYNEQFFGPGTRLTVL.

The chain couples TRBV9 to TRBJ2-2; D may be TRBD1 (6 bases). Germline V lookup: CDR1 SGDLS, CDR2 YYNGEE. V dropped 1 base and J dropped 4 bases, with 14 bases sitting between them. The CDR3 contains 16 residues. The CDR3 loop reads CASSVNPRGGTGELFF. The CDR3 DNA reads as TGTGCCAGCAGCGTAAACCCCAGGGGCGGCACCGGGGAGCTGTTTTTT.

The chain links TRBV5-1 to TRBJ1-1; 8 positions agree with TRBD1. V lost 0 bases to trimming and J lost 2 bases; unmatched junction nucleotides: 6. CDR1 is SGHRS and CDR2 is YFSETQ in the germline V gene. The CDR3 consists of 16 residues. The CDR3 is CASSLEGAGGNTEAFF. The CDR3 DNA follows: TGCGCCAGCAGCTTGGAGGGGGCAGGGGGCAACACTGAAGCTTTCTTT.

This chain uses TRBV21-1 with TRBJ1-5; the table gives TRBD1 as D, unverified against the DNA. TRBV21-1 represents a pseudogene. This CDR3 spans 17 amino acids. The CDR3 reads CASSITQGRVPNQPQHF. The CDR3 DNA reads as TGTGCCAGCAGCATCACTCAGGGCCGGGTCCCTAATCAGCCCCAGCATTTT.

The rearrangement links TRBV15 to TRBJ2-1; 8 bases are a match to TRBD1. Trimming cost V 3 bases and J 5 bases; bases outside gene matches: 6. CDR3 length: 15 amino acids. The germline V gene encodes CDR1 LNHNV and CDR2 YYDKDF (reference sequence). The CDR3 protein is CATSRDRVLDNEQFF. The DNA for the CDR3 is TGTGCCACCAGCAGGGACAGGGTGTTAGACAATGAGCAGTTCTTC.

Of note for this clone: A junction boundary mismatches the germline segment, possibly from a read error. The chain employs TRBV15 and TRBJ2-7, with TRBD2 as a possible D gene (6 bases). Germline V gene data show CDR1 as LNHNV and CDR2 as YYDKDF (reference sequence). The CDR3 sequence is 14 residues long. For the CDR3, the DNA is TGTGCCACCAGCAGAGATCTCCGGGAGAGCGAGCAGCACTTC. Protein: CATSRDLRESEQHF. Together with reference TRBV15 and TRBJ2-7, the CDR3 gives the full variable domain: DAMVIQNPRYQVTQFGKPVTLSCSQTLNHNVMYWYQQKSSQAPKLLFHYYDKDFNNEADTPDNFQSRRPNTSFCFLDIRSPGLGDTAMYLCATSRDLRESEQHFGPGTRLTVT.

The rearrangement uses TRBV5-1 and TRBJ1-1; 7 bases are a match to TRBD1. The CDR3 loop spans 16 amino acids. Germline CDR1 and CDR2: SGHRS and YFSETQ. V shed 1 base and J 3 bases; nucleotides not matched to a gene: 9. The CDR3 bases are TGCGCCAGCAGCTTGAGGGGTGACAGGGAGCACACTGAAGCTTTCTTT. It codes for CASSLRGDREHTEAFF. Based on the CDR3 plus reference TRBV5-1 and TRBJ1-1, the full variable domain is KAGVTQTPRYLIKTRGQQVTLSCSPISGHRSVSWYQQTPGQGLQFLFEYFSETQRNKGNFPGRFSGRQFSNSRSEMNVSTLELGDSALYLCASSLRGDREHTEAFFGQGTRLTVV.

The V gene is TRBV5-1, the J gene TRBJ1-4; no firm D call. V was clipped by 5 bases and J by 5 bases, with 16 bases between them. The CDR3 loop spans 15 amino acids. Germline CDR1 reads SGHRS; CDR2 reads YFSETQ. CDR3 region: CASRLTSFMNEKLFF. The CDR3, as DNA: TGCGCCAGCAGATTGACATCATTCATGAATGAAAAACTGTTTTTT.

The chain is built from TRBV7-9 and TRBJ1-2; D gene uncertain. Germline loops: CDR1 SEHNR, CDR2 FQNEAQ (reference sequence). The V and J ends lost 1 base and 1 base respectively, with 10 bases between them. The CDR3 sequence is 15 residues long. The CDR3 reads CASSLGGPYNYGYTF. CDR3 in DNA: TGTGCCAGCAGCTTAGGAGGGCCCTATAACTATGGCTACACCTTC.

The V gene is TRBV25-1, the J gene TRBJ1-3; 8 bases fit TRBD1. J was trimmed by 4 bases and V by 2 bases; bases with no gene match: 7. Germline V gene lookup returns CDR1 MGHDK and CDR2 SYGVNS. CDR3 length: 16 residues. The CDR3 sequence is CASSELARGLGNTIYF. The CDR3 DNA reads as TGTGCCAGCAGTGAACTCGCCAGGGGGCTAGGAAACACCATATATTTT.

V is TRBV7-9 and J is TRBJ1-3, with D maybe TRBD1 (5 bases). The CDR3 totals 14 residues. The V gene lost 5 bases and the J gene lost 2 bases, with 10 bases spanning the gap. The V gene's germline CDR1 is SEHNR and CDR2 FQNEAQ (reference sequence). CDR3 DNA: TGTGCCAGCAGCCTCGGGGGAACTGGAAACACCATATATTTT. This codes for CASSLGGTGNTIYF.